This is a list of T cell receptor beta chains from one sample in a study of CD8+CD57+ T cells in acquired aplastic anemia. TCRdb ran MiXCR on the reads and lists one entry per CDR3 protein. The data hold about 220,000 distinct CDR3 sequences, with approximately 35% observed a single time. Material: sorted CD4+, CD8+, or CD8+CD57+ T cells (not recorded which) from PBMCs. Receptors originate from a human donor in good health, serving as a control. CDR3s include the opening cysteine and the closing phenylalanine or tryptophan. The order of the fields is clone size, J gene, V gene, CDR3 length, D gene, CDR3 protein, CDR3 DNA. The D gene is left open where the match is weak. Rows give clone size only sometimes, using once, few, many, or a class for an expanded clone.

clone size: many
J gene: TRBJ2-1
V gene: TRBV2
CDR3 length: 17
D gene: -
CDR3 protein: CASSESQKWDFRDEQFF
CDR3 DNA: TGTGCCAGCAGTGAATCGCAAAAGTGGGACTTCCGCGATGAGCAGTTCTTC

clone size: many
J gene: TRBJ2-5
V gene: TRBV7-2
CDR3 length: 13
D gene: TRBD1
CDR3 protein: CASSVDRGETQYF
CDR3 DNA: TGTGCCAGCAGCGTCGACAGGGGTGAGACCCAGTACTTC

clone size: -
J gene: TRBJ2-3
V gene: TRBV11-1
CDR3 length: 17
D gene: -
CDR3 protein: CASSLETPLEPTDTQYF
CDR3 DNA: TGTGCCAGCAGCTTAGAGACACCCCTAGAACCCACAGATACGCAGTATTTT

clone size: many
J gene: TRBJ1-2
V gene: TRBV20-1
CDR3 length: 12
D gene: -
CDR3 protein: CSATVGDYGYTF
CDR3 DNA: TGCAGTGCTACGGTGGGGGACTATGGCTACACCTTC

clone size: few
J gene: TRBJ1-4
V gene: TRBV12-3/TRBV12-4
CDR3 length: 15
D gene: TRBD1
CDR3 protein: CASSLAVWTGDELFF
CDR3 DNA: TGTGCCAGCAGTTTAGCTGTTTGGACAGGGGATGAACTGTTTTTT

clone size: -
J gene: TRBJ2-3
V gene: TRBV20-1
CDR3 length: 15
D gene: TRBD2
CDR3 protein: CSAPGTSGGRDTQYF
CDR3 DNA: TGCAGTGCCCCCGGGACTAGCGGGGGCCGGGATACGCAGTATTTT

clone size: many
J gene: TRBJ1-5
V gene: TRBV24-1
CDR3 length: 16
D gene: TRBD1
CDR3 protein: CATRRKQGEGNQPQHF
CDR3 DNA: TGTGCCACCAGAAGAAAACAGGGGGAGGGAAATCAGCCCCAGCATTTT

clone size: few
J gene: TRBJ2-1
V gene: TRBV2
CDR3 length: 15
D gene: TRBD2
CDR3 protein: CASTTTYPTSGGCIF
CDR3 DNA: TGTGCCAGCACAACCACATATCCTACTAGCGGGGGTTGCATCTTC

clone size: many
J gene: TRBJ1-5
V gene: TRBV7-8
CDR3 length: 15
D gene: -
CDR3 protein: CASSLARVLNQPQHF
CDR3 DNA: TGTGCCAGCAGCTTAGCCAGGGTACTTAATCAGCCCCAGCATTTT

clone size: many
J gene: TRBJ2-7
V gene: TRBV10-2
CDR3 length: 18
D gene: TRBD2
CDR3 protein: CASSEPRLAGGLLPEQYF
CDR3 DNA: TGCGCCAGCAGTGAGCCCCGACTAGCGGGAGGGCTTCTCCCCGAGCAGTACTTC

clone size: once
J gene: TRBJ2-2
V gene: TRBV6-1
CDR3 length: 17
D gene: -
CDR3 protein: CASRGPRGVRGTGELFF
CDR3 DNA: TGTGCCAGCAGAGGACCCCGCGGGGTCCGGGGCACCGGGGAGCTGTTTTTT

clone size: -
J gene: TRBJ2-2
V gene: TRBV7-2
CDR3 length: 14
D gene: -
CDR3 protein: CASSLPINTGELFF
CDR3 DNA: TGTGCCAGCAGCTTACCTATTAACACCGGGGAGCTGTTTTTT

clone size: few
J gene: TRBJ1-5
V gene: TRBV24-1
CDR3 length: 12
D gene: -
CDR3 protein: CATSDGIQPQHF
CDR3 DNA: TGTGCCACCAGTGACGGGATACAGCCCCAGCATTTT

clone size: few
J gene: TRBJ2-3
V gene: TRBV18
CDR3 length: 15
D gene: -
CDR3 protein: CASSPPGLGTDTQYF
CDR3 DNA: TGTGCCAGCTCACCACCTGGGCTGGGCACAGATACGCAGTATTTT

clone size: -
J gene: TRBJ1-6
V gene: TRBV3-1
CDR3 length: 17
D gene: TRBD1
CDR3 protein: CASSPPGLRGFGSPLHF
CDR3 DNA: TGTGCCAGCAGCCCCCCCGGACTCAGGGGGTTCGGTTCACCCCTCCACTTT

clone size: many
J gene: TRBJ1-6
V gene: TRBV5-1
CDR3 length: 13
D gene: -
CDR3 protein: CASSDEGHSPLHF
CDR3 DNA: TGCGCCAGCAGCGACGAGGGCCATTCACCCCTCCACTTT

clone size: few
J gene: TRBJ1-1
V gene: TRBV5-8
CDR3 length: 14
D gene: TRBD1
CDR3 protein: CASSSPTGTTEAFF
CDR3 DNA: TGTGCCAGCAGCAGCCCGACAGGGACCACTGAAGCTTTCTTT

clone size: many
J gene: TRBJ2-7
V gene: TRBV2
CDR3 length: 13
D gene: -
CDR3 protein: CASSEQGMGEQYF
CDR3 DNA: TGTGCCAGCAGTGAACAGGGGATGGGAGAGCAGTACTTC

clone size: many
J gene: TRBJ1-6
V gene: TRBV6-1
CDR3 length: 15
D gene: TRBD1
CDR3 protein: CASSELGQGVSPLHF
CDR3 DNA: TGTGCCAGCAGTGAACTGGGACAGGGGGTTTCACCCCTCCACTTT

clone size: few
J gene: TRBJ1-1
V gene: TRBV18
CDR3 length: 14
D gene: -
CDR3 protein: CASSPPAGQGMPFF
CDR3 DNA: TGTGCCAGCTCACCCCCTGCCGGGCAGGGCATGCCTTTCTTT

clone size: many
J gene: TRBJ2-7
V gene: TRBV6-1
CDR3 length: 15
D gene: TRBD1
CDR3 protein: CASSEAGTGTYEQYF
CDR3 DNA: TGTGCCAGCAGTGAAGCCGGGACAGGGACCTACGAGCAGTACTTC

clone size: many
J gene: TRBJ2-7
V gene: TRBV19
CDR3 length: 16
D gene: -
CDR3 protein: CASSRSPQAESYEQYF
CDR3 DNA: TGTGCCAGTAGCCGCTCCCCCCAGGCTGAATCCTACGAGCAGTACTTC

clone size: few
J gene: TRBJ1-6
V gene: TRBV10-2
CDR3 length: 14
D gene: -
CDR3 protein: CASSEGRIVSPLHF
CDR3 DNA: TGCGCCAGCAGTGAAGGCAGGATAGTTTCACCCCTCCACTTT

clone size: many
J gene: TRBJ1-6
V gene: TRBV10-3
CDR3 length: 14
D gene: -
CDR3 protein: CAISEAQSRSPLHF
CDR3 DNA: TGTGCCATCAGTGAGGCTCAGTCTCGGTCACCCCTCCACTTT

clone size: -
J gene: TRBJ2-3
V gene: TRBV5-1
CDR3 length: 16
D gene: -
CDR3 protein: CASSLAAGPPSDTQYF
CDR3 DNA: TGCGCCAGCAGCTTGGCTGCCGGGCCCCCGTCGGATACGCAGTATTTT

clone size: -
J gene: TRBJ2-7
V gene: TRBV7-9
CDR3 length: 12
D gene: -
CDR3 protein: CASSSLGGEQYF
CDR3 DNA: TGTGCCAGCAGCTCCTTAGGGGGCGAGCAGTACTTC

clone size: many
J gene: TRBJ1-1
V gene: TRBV19
CDR3 length: 15
D gene: -
CDR3 protein: CASSIPGRMNTEAFF
CDR3 DNA: TGTGCCAGTAGTATTCCGGGACGGATGAACACTGAAGCTTTCTTT

clone size: -
J gene: TRBJ2-1
V gene: TRBV4-2
CDR3 length: 16
D gene: TRBD2
CDR3 protein: CASSQGLAGGYNEQFF
CDR3 DNA: TGTGCCAGCAGCCAAGGACTAGCGGGAGGCTACAATGAGCAGTTCTTC

clone size: -
J gene: TRBJ2-1
V gene: TRBV4-1
CDR3 length: 16
D gene: TRBD2
CDR3 protein: CASSLSSSGRLNEQFF
CDR3 DNA: TGCGCCAGCAGCCTGAGTTCTAGCGGGAGGTTGAATGAGCAGTTCTTC

clone size: many
J gene: TRBJ2-3
V gene: TRBV2
CDR3 length: 11
D gene: -
CDR3 protein: CASRNTDTQYF
CDR3 DNA: TGTGCCAGCAGGAACACAGATACGCAGTATTTT

clone size: once
J gene: TRBJ2-1
V gene: TRBV11-1
CDR3 length: 14
D gene: -
CDR3 protein: CASSLARKRYEQFF
CDR3 DNA: TGTGCCAGCAGCTTAGCGAGGAAAAGGTATGAGCAGTTCTTC

clone size: many
J gene: TRBJ2-2
V gene: TRBV2
CDR3 length: 11
D gene: -
CDR3 protein: CASSWTGELFF
CDR3 DNA: TGTGCCAGCAGTTGGACCGGGGAGCTGTTTTTT

clone size: -
J gene: TRBJ1-2
V gene: TRBV7-9
CDR3 length: 12
D gene: -
CDR3 protein: CASSPVGDGYTF
CDR3 DNA: TGTGCCAGCAGCCCCGTGGGGGATGGCTACACCTTC

clone size: once
J gene: TRBJ1-2
V gene: TRBV12-3/TRBV12-4
CDR3 length: 13
D gene: -
CDR3 protein: CAGNPSLGNGYTF
CDR3 DNA: TGTGCCGGCAATCCCTCCTTGGGGAATGGCTACACCTTC

clone size: many
J gene: TRBJ1-1
V gene: TRBV2
CDR3 length: 13
D gene: TRBD1
CDR3 protein: CASSGGTGRGAFF
CDR3 DNA: TGTGCCAGCAGTGGAGGGACAGGGCGTGGAGCTTTCTTT

clone size: -
J gene: TRBJ2-7
V gene: TRBV10-3
CDR3 length: 14
D gene: TRBD1
CDR3 protein: CASRHQGANYEQYF
CDR3 DNA: TGTGCCAGCAGACATCAGGGGGCTAATTACGAGCAGTACTTC

clone size: -
J gene: TRBJ1-1
V gene: TRBV25-1
CDR3 length: 16
D gene: TRBD1
CDR3 protein: CASSQGTGGSIAEAFF
CDR3 DNA: TGTGCCAGCAGTCAAGGGACAGGGGGCTCGATTGCTGAAGCTTTCTTT

clone size: once
J gene: TRBJ2-7
V gene: TRBV15
CDR3 length: 16
D gene: -
CDR3 protein: CATSSFSSDWSYEQYF
CDR3 DNA: TGTGCCACCAGCAGCTTCTCCTCGGACTGGTCCTACGAGCAGTACTTC

clone size: few
J gene: TRBJ2-3
V gene: TRBV19
CDR3 length: 13
D gene: -
CDR3 protein: CASSLRGEDTQYF
CDR3 DNA: TGTGCCAGTAGCCTAAGGGGGGAAGATACGCAGTATTTT

clone size: few
J gene: TRBJ2-6
V gene: TRBV12-3/TRBV12-4
CDR3 length: 16
D gene: TRBD2
CDR3 protein: CASRSPSGTGANVLTF
CDR3 DNA: TGTGCCAGCAGATCCCCTAGCGGGACTGGGGCCAACGTCCTGACTTTC

clone size: -
J gene: TRBJ1-2
V gene: TRBV5-4
CDR3 length: 13
D gene: -
CDR3 protein: CASSLPSYYGYTF
CDR3 DNA: TGTGCCAGCAGCTTGCCCTCTTATTATGGCTACACCTTC

clone size: many
J gene: TRBJ2-5
V gene: TRBV12-3/TRBV12-4
CDR3 length: 16
D gene: TRBD2
CDR3 protein: CASSSTGLTYQETQYF
CDR3 DNA: TGTGCCAGCAGCAGCACGGGACTAACGTACCAAGAGACCCAGTACTTC

clone size: -
J gene: TRBJ1-1
V gene: TRBV4-1
CDR3 length: 14
D gene: -
CDR3 protein: CASSQVLGNTEAFF
CDR3 DNA: TGCGCCAGCAGCCAAGTGCTGGGTAACACTGAAGCTTTCTTT

clone size: -
J gene: TRBJ2-3
V gene: TRBV7-3
CDR3 length: 14
D gene: -
CDR3 protein: CASSSTLTTDTQYF
CDR3 DNA: TGTGCCAGCAGCTCGACCCTGACCACAGATACGCAGTATTTT

clone size: many
J gene: TRBJ1-3
V gene: TRBV19
CDR3 length: 13
D gene: -
CDR3 protein: CASGTSSGNTIYF
CDR3 DNA: TGTGCCAGTGGGACCAGCTCTGGAAACACCATATATTTT

clone size: few
J gene: TRBJ2-1
V gene: TRBV18
CDR3 length: 13
D gene: TRBD2
CDR3 protein: CASSGLAANEQFF
CDR3 DNA: TGTGCCAGCTCGGGACTAGCCGCCAATGAGCAGTTCTTC

clone size: -
J gene: TRBJ2-5
V gene: TRBV9
CDR3 length: 14
D gene: -
CDR3 protein: CASSRRTDEQTQYF
CDR3 DNA: TGTGCCAGCTCACGCAGGACAGATGAGCAGACCCAGTACTTC

clone size: -
J gene: TRBJ1-2
V gene: TRBV6-1
CDR3 length: 14
D gene: -
CDR3 protein: CARTREAVTYGYTF
CDR3 DNA: TGTGCCAGAACCCGAGAGGCAGTAACCTATGGCTACACCTTC

clone size: -
J gene: TRBJ2-3
V gene: TRBV3-1
CDR3 length: 19
D gene: TRBD2
CDR3 protein: CASSQSPPIAGGLGDTQYF
CDR3 DNA: TGTGCCAGCAGCCAAAGTCCGCCCATAGCGGGGGGGCTGGGGGATACGCAGTATTTT

clone size: many
J gene: TRBJ2-3
V gene: TRBV9
CDR3 length: 15
D gene: -
CDR3 protein: CASSLTVVRTDTQYF
CDR3 DNA: TGTGCCAGCAGCCTTACGGTGGTACGCACAGATACGCAGTATTTT

clone size: -
J gene: TRBJ1-6
V gene: TRBV10-3
CDR3 length: 11
D gene: -
CDR3 protein: CAIRQGSPLHF
CDR3 DNA: TGTGCCATCAGACAGGGCTCACCCCTCCACTTT

clone size: -
J gene: TRBJ2-1
V gene: TRBV9
CDR3 length: 18
D gene: -
CDR3 protein: CASSVGTPRLVSYNEQFF
CDR3 DNA: TGTGCCAGCAGCGTCGGGACCCCGCGTTTAGTTTCCTACAATGAGCAGTTCTTC

clone size: -
J gene: TRBJ2-7
V gene: TRBV29-1
CDR3 length: 14
D gene: TRBD2
CDR3 protein: CASSVGLGPYEQYF
CDR3 DNA: TGTGCCAGTAGTGTCGGACTAGGCCCCTACGAGCAGTACTTC

clone size: many
J gene: TRBJ2-7
V gene: TRBV5-1
CDR3 length: 14
D gene: -
CDR3 protein: CASSLEGRGYEQYF
CDR3 DNA: TGCGCCAGCAGCTTGGAAGGCAGGGGATACGAGCAGTACTTC

clone size: many
J gene: TRBJ1-1
V gene: TRBV2
CDR3 length: 15
D gene: -
CDR3 protein: CASTKFGTGNTEAFF
CDR3 DNA: TGTGCCAGCACCAAATTTGGGACGGGGAACACTGAAGCTTTCTTT

clone size: many
J gene: TRBJ2-5
V gene: TRBV20-1
CDR3 length: 12
D gene: -
CDR3 protein: CSARTGQETQYF
CDR3 DNA: TGCAGTGCTAGGACAGGTCAAGAGACCCAGTACTTC

clone size: many
J gene: TRBJ2-7
V gene: TRBV5-1
CDR3 length: 15
D gene: TRBD2
CDR3 protein: CASSPGLAGENEQYF
CDR3 DNA: TGCGCCAGCAGCCCGGGACTAGCGGGAGAAAACGAGCAGTACTTC

clone size: -
J gene: TRBJ1-5
V gene: TRBV6-9
CDR3 length: 16
D gene: -
CDR3 protein: CASRAGQRNSNQPQHF
CDR3 DNA: TGTGCCAGCAGGGCAGGGCAGCGGAATAGCAATCAGCCCCAGCATTTT

clone size: -
J gene: TRBJ2-2
V gene: TRBV20-1
CDR3 length: 14
D gene: TRBD2
CDR3 protein: CSARLAGGPGELFF
CDR3 DNA: TGCAGTGCTCGTCTAGCGGGGGGGCCCGGGGAGCTGTTTTTT

clone size: many
J gene: TRBJ2-1
V gene: TRBV11-1
CDR3 length: 17
D gene: TRBD2
CDR3 protein: CASSLGRTSGGNNEQFF
CDR3 DNA: TGTGCCAGCAGCTTGGGCAGGACTAGCGGGGGCAACAATGAGCAGTTCTTC